This TCR beta chain was documented in a study of metastatic and nonmetastatic thyroid tumors. Study-wide context: It was across blood and tumor or nodule tissue from malignant and benign thyroid patients that repertoires were compared.

All patients reached thyroid surgery having received no treatment beforehand. Using MiXCR, TCRdb re-called clones from the PCR reads. Of about 30,000 clones detected, 25% appear once; the ten largest clones hold more than 8%. Sequenced: blood. This receptor was taken from a female donor with papillary thyroid cancer or a benign thyroid nodule (not recorded which). Some clones in this sample may be carry-over from other donors' samples.

The CDR3 nucleotides read TGTGCCAGCAGTTCCCATCGACAGGAACTCAGAGATACGCAGTATTTT. It encodes CASSSHRQELRDTQYF. The V gene is TRBV6-5, the J gene TRBJ2-3, with D tentatively TRBD1 (6 bases). The CDR3 covers 16 residues. Germline CDR1 is MNHEY and CDR2 is SVGAGI. V lost 4 bases, J lost 5 bases, and 19 bases lay in between.